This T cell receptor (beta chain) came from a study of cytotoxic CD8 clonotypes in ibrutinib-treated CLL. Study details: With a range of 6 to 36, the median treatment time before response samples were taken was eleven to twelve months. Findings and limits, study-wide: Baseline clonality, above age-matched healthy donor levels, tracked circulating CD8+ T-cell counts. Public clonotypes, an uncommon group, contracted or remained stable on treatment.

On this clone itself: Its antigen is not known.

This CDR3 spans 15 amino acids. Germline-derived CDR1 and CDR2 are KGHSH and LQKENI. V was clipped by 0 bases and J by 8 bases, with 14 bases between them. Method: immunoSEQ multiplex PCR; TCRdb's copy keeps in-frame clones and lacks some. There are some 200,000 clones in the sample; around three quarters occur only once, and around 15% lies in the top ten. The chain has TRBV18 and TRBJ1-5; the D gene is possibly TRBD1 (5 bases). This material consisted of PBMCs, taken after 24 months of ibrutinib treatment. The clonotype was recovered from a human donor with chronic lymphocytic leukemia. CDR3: CASSPPWRGWEPQHF. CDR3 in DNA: TGTGCCAGCTCACCACCCTGGAGGGGCTGGGAGCCCCAGCATTTT. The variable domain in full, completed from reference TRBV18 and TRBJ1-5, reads NAGVMQNPRHLVRRRGQEARLRCSPMKGHSHVYWYRQLPEEGLKFMVYLQKENIIDESGMPKERFSAEFPKEGPSILRIQQVVRGDSAAYFCASSPPWRGWEPQHFGDGTRLSIL.